Listed below are T cell receptor beta chains from one sample, sequenced in a study of T cells after yellow fever vaccination. MiXCR, applied by TCRdb to the 5' RACE reads, yields one record per CDR3 protein. The sample yields about 320,000 distinct CDR3 sequences, 4% to 5.5% seen once. The source material was PBMCs, sampled 15 days after the yellow fever booster vaccination. Receptors originate from a man aged 18 to 29 who received the YFV17D yellow fever vaccine. The CDR3 runs from the conserved cysteine through the conserved F or W. A D gene is named only where the DNA matches it firmly. Clone size is not always given. Where it is, it says once, few, many or a class for expanded clones.

>TRBD1|13|many|TRBJ1-5|TRBV4-3
CASSQAGGRPQHF
TGCGCCAGCAGCCAAGCAGGGGGCAGGCCCCAGCATTTT
>TRBD1|14|many|TRBJ2-5|TRBV10-3
CAISGDRVQETQYF
TGTGCCATCAGTGGGGACAGGGTCCAAGAGACCCAGTACTTC
>TRBD2|16|few|TRBJ2-1|TRBV11-2
CASSTQRGKAYNEQFF
TGTGCCAGCAGCACCCAGCGGGGGAAGGCCTACAATGAGCAGTTCTTC
>NA|14|few|TRBJ1-2|TRBV24-1
CATSDLPQNYGYTF
TGTGCCACCAGTGATTTGCCTCAGAACTATGGCTACACCTTC
>NA|16|few|TRBJ2-1|TRBV5-1
CASSLNMARANNEQFF
TGCGCCAGCAGCTTGAATATGGCCCGGGCGAACAATGAGCAGTTCTTC
>NA|16|NA|TRBJ1-6|TRBV4-3
CASSPWGPRENSPLHF
TGCGCCAGCAGCCCGTGGGGACCCAGGGAGAATTCACCCCTCCACTTT
>TRBD2|13|NA|TRBJ2-5|TRBV7-9
CASFRGVQETQYF
TGTGCCAGCTTCCGGGGGGTACAAGAGACCCAGTACTTC
>TRBD2|15|few|TRBJ2-5|TRBV20-1
CSASPGTSGQETQYF
TGCAGTGCTTCACCCGGGACTAGCGGTCAAGAGACCCAGTACTTC
>TRBD1|16|few|TRBJ1-2|TRBV9
CASSVDIGTGYYGYTF
TGTGCCAGCAGCGTAGATATTGGGACAGGGTACTATGGCTACACCTTC
>NA|14|few|TRBJ2-1|TRBV28
CASRTSGPPNEQFF
TGTGCCAGCCGAACTAGTGGCCCTCCAAATGAGCAGTTCTTC
>TRBD2|16|few|TRBJ2-3|TRBV27
CASSPLTSGGTDTQYF
TGTGCCAGCAGTCCCCTGACTAGCGGGGGCACAGATACGCAGTATTTT
>TRBD1|16|many|TRBJ2-1|TRBV7-9
CASSQGFTGAVTGQFF
TGTGCCAGCAGCCAAGGGTTCACAGGGGCCGTGACAGGGCAGTTCTTC
>NA|16|many|TRBJ1-3|TRBV4-2
CASSQEAGPSGNTIYF
TGTGCCAGCAGCCAAGAGGCAGGGCCCTCTGGAAACACCATATATTTT
>NA|10|many|TRBJ1-1|TRBV20-1
CSARGTEAFF
TGCAGTGCTAGGGGCACTGAAGCTTTCTTT